This entry concerns a single T cell receptor (beta chain). The antigen is unknown. This sample was included in a study of cytomegalovirus exposure and HLA in healthy donors. V shed 0 bases, J shed 1 base, and the junction held 1 base outside the gene matches. Germline lookup yields CDR1 SGDLS and CDR2 YYNGEE. This CDR3 contains 16 residues. PCR amplification relied on 60 Vbeta primers (plus 13 Jbeta primers). The assay was immunoSEQ multiplex PCR, and TCRdb's table has in-frame clones only and misses some. The sample includes 60,000 to 90,000 clones, roughly 70% of them seen just once. Findings of the study overall: In an earlier analysis, in fewer than 700 donors, most V segments appeared productive either ~87% or ~30% of the time.

The chain couples TRBV9 to TRBJ2-3; 11 bases align to TRBD2. The TCR originated in a woman aged 45-65 years in good health and CMV-seropositive. Sequenced material: PBMCs. The CDR3 is CASSVGTSGRTDTQYF. The DNA of the CDR3 is TGTGCCAGCAGCGTAGGGACTAGCGGGCGCACAGATACGCAGTATTTT.